These T cell receptor beta chains were read from a single sample in a study of identical twins. TCRdb re-derived calls from the 5' RACE reads in MiXCR, one entry per CDR3 protein. Among 350,000 to 450,000 distinct CDR3 sequences listed, approximately 17% were seen once. Sequenced: naive T cells sorted from blood. Receptor source: a man aged 50 or older in good health. Both conserved end residues are part of each CDR3. A D gene is named only where the DNA matches it firmly. Clone size is not always given. Where it is, it says once, few, many or a class for expanded clones.

d_call	cdr3_length	j_call	v_call	clone_size	cdr3_nt	cdr3_aa
-	12	TRBJ1-1	TRBV13	few	TGTGCCAGCAGCTTAGGTAGAACTGAAGCTTTCTTT	CASSLGRTEAFF
-	15	TRBJ1-2	TRBV28	many	TGTGCCAGCAGCCCGGGGGACCGAAGTGGGTATGGCTACACCTTC	CASSPGDRSGYGYTF
-	16	TRBJ2-2	TRBV6-1	many	TGTGCCAGCAGTAGGGGGGGCGGGAGTGCCACCGGGGAGCTGTTTTTT	CASSRGGGSATGELFF
TRBD1	14	TRBJ2-7	TRBV19	few	TGTGCCAGTAAAAAGGACAGGGGAAACTACGAGCAGTACTTC	CASKKDRGNYEQYF
TRBD1	17	TRBJ2-2	TRBV5-1	many	TGCGCCAGCAGCCTAGACAGGGTGGTTGCGAACACCGGGGAGCTGTTTTTT	CASSLDRVVANTGELFF
TRBD1	13	TRBJ1-2	TRBV12-3/TRBV12-4	many	TGTGCCAGCAATGCAGGGGGCAACTATGGCTACACCTTC	CASNAGGNYGYTF
TRBD2	14	TRBJ2-4	TRBV11-2	-	TGTGCCAGCAGCTTAGACCGGGGGGGGAACATTCAGTACTTC	CASSLDRGGNIQYF
-	14	TRBJ2-7	TRBV20-1	-	TGCAGTGCTAGAGGGGGCCCCGGAATCAACGAGCAGTACTTC	CSARGGPGINEQYF
TRBD1	14	TRBJ2-7	TRBV20-1	few	TGCAGTGCTTACCGGGACAGTATACTATACGAGCAGTACTTC	CSAYRDSILYEQYF
TRBD1	13	TRBJ1-5	TRBV6-2/TRBV6-3	-	TGTGCCAGCACCGGACAGGGACCTCAGCCCCAGCATTTT	CASTGQGPQPQHF
TRBD2	19	TRBJ2-5	TRBV29-1	many	TGCAGCGTTGAAGATCGTCCTTTGACTAGCGGACGACACCAAGAGACCCAGTACTTC	CSVEDRPLTSGRHQETQYF
-	15	TRBJ1-2	TRBV20-1	many	TGCAGTGCTAGACCTACGGGGCAGGGCTGGAATGGCTACACCTTC	CSARPTGQGWNGYTF
-	13	TRBJ2-5	TRBV29-1	-	TGCAGCGTCCAAACGACCTTCCAAGAGACCCAGTACTTC	CSVQTTFQETQYF
TRBD1	11	TRBJ1-2	TRBV20-1	many	TGCAGAACAGGGGGCGACTATGGCTACACCTTC	CRTGGDYGYTF
-	13	TRBJ2-3	TRBV9	few	TGTGCCAGCAGCGTTCTCAGCACAGATACGCAGTATTTT	CASSVLSTDTQYF
-	16	TRBJ2-5	TRBV7-8	many	TGTGCCAGCAGCCCGAATTTTAGCGGAGCCCAAGAGACCCAGTACTTC	CASSPNFSGAQETQYF
TRBD2	15	TRBJ2-1	TRBV29-1	many	TGCAGCGTCATAGCGGGGGACCACTCCTACAATGAGCAGTTCTTC	CSVIAGDHSYNEQFF
-	13	TRBJ2-5	TRBV10-3	-	TGTGCCATCAGTGACCCTGGTTCCCTGGCCCAGTACTTC	CAISDPGSLAQYF
TRBD1	15	TRBJ2-7	TRBV29-1	-	TGCAGCGTTGAAAAGACGACAGGGTATGCCCACGAGCAGTACTTC	CSVEKTTGYAHEQYF
-	12	TRBJ2-3	TRBV12-3/TRBV12-4	many	TGTGCCAGCAGTTTTCTCGGGGATACGCAGTATTTT	CASSFLGDTQYF
TRBD1	15	TRBJ1-2	TRBV9	many	TGTGCCAGCAGAGGGACAGGGCTTTCGGACTATGGCTACACCTTC	CASRGTGLSDYGYTF
-	12	TRBJ2-5	TRBV28	-	TGTGCCAGCAGTTACCAGGGAGGGACCCAGTACTTC	CASSYQGGTQYF
-	16	TRBJ2-2	TRBV9	-	TGTGCCAGCAGCGGGGCCTTGAGAGGCGGAACCGGGGAGCTGTTTTTT	CASSGALRGGTGELFF
TRBD2	16	TRBJ2-1	TRBV4-3	many	TGCGCCAGCAGCCTAATCGGGACTAGCGGGGTCAATGAGCAGTTCTTC	CASSLIGTSGVNEQFF
-	13	TRBJ2-7	TRBV29-1	many	TGCAGCGTTGGGGAGCGGTTCTCCTACGAGCAGTACTTC	CSVGERFSYEQYF